These T cell receptor beta chains were read from a single sample in a study of cytomegalovirus exposure and HLA in healthy donors. Measured with immunoSEQ multiplex PCR; TCRdb has only the in-frame clones, and not every one. This sample carries about 82,000 clones, around three quarters of them seen once, and the ten largest clones take just over 8%. The sequenced material came from PBMCs. The receptors were gathered from a man aged 60 to 75 in good health and CMV-seronegative. Each CDR3 is given with its conserved first and last residue. Each record gives: D gene, V gene, J gene, clone size, CDR3 length, CDR3 DNA, CDR3 protein. A D gene is named only where the DNA matches it firmly. Not every row has a clone size; where given, it reads once, few, many or a size class.

d_gene: TRBD1; v_gene: TRBV28; j_gene: TRBJ2-7; abundance: .; len: 15; CDR3nt: TGTGCCAGCAGCCGTGCTGCGACAGGGGGCTTCGAGCAGTACTTC; CDR3aa: CASSRAATGGFEQYF
d_gene: .; v_gene: TRBV6-1; j_gene: TRBJ2-2; abundance: few; len: 15; CDR3nt: TGTGCCAGCAGCTCATCGGGAGCGCGGACCGGGGAGCTGTTTTTT; CDR3aa: CASSSSGARTGELFF
d_gene: TRBD1; v_gene: TRBV7-6; j_gene: TRBJ2-7; abundance: .; len: 15; CDR3nt: TGTGCCAGCAGCGCTTCCCCGGTACAGGGGAACGAGCAGTACTTC; CDR3aa: CASSASPVQGNEQYF
d_gene: .; v_gene: TRBV6-5; j_gene: TRBJ2-7; abundance: .; len: 14; CDR3nt: TGTGCCAGCAGCAGGGGAGGGATTAGCTACGAGCAGTACTTC; CDR3aa: CASSRGGISYEQYF
d_gene: .; v_gene: TRBV5-1; j_gene: TRBJ2-7; abundance: .; len: 16; CDR3nt: TGCGCCAGCAGCTTGGCTCCCGGACAGATAAACTACGAGCAGTACTTC; CDR3aa: CASSLAPGQINYEQYF
d_gene: .; v_gene: TRBV28; j_gene: TRBJ1-2; abundance: .; len: 14; CDR3nt: TGTGCCAGCGGCGCCAGCGGGGGGAACTATGGCTACACCTTC; CDR3aa: CASGASGGNYGYTF
d_gene: .; v_gene: TRBV5-1; j_gene: TRBJ2-7; abundance: .; len: 14; CDR3nt: TGCGCCAGCAGAAGGGACTCCTCGGGCGACGAGCAGTACTTC; CDR3aa: CASRRDSSGDEQYF
d_gene: TRBD2; v_gene: TRBV2; j_gene: TRBJ2-7; abundance: .; len: 13; CDR3nt: TGTGCCAGCAGAGGGACTAGCGGCTACGAGCAGTACTTC; CDR3aa: CASRGTSGYEQYF
d_gene: TRBD2; v_gene: TRBV7-2; j_gene: TRBJ2-3; abundance: few; len: 15; CDR3nt: TGTGCCAGCAGCTTTACTAGCGGGGACACAGATACGCAGTATTTT; CDR3aa: CASSFTSGDTDTQYF
d_gene: TRBD2; v_gene: TRBV29-1; j_gene: TRBJ2-3; abundance: once; len: 15; CDR3nt: TGCAGCGTTTCCGGGACTAGCGCTTACACAGATACGCAGTATTTT; CDR3aa: CSVSGTSAYTDTQYF
d_gene: .; v_gene: TRBV5-1; j_gene: TRBJ1-2; abundance: .; len: 13; CDR3nt: TGCGCCAGCAGCTTGGACAGGGTGGGTGGCTACACCTTC; CDR3aa: CASSLDRVGGYTF
d_gene: TRBD1; v_gene: TRBV19; j_gene: TRBJ1-2; abundance: few; len: 14; CDR3nt: TGTGCCAGTAGGGACGGACAGGGAGGCTATGGCTACACCTTC; CDR3aa: CASRDGQGGYGYTF
d_gene: TRBD1; v_gene: TRBV5-1; j_gene: TRBJ1-6; abundance: .; len: 16; CDR3nt: TGCGCCAGCAGCTTGAACGGACAGGGTCTGAACTCACCCCTCCACTTT; CDR3aa: CASSLNGQGLNSPLHF
d_gene: TRBD2; v_gene: TRBV11-2; j_gene: TRBJ2-3; abundance: .; len: 16; CDR3nt: TGTGCCAGCAGCCACAGGATTACTAGCGGCACAGATACGCAGTATTTT; CDR3aa: CASSHRITSGTDTQYF
d_gene: .; v_gene: TRBV4-1; j_gene: TRBJ2-2; abundance: .; len: 17; CDR3nt: TGCGCCAGCAGCCAAGATAAGGGGACACTCTTCACCGGGGAGCTGTTTTTT; CDR3aa: CASSQDKGTLFTGELFF
d_gene: TRBD2; v_gene: TRBV5-4; j_gene: TRBJ2-5; abundance: .; len: 16; CDR3nt: TGTGCCAGCAGCTTGTGGGGGGGGATGGACCAAGAGACCCAGTACTTC; CDR3aa: CASSLWGGMDQETQYF
d_gene: .; v_gene: TRBV30; j_gene: TRBJ1-2; abundance: .; len: 13; CDR3nt: TGTGCCTGGAGTGAAGGGGCCTACTATGGCTACACCTTC; CDR3aa: CAWSEGAYYGYTF
d_gene: .; v_gene: TRBV9; j_gene: TRBJ1-5; abundance: few; len: 15; CDR3nt: TGTGCCAGCAGCGTAGCTGCAGGGTCGGGTCAGCCCCAGCATTTT; CDR3aa: CASSVAAGSGQPQHF
d_gene: TRBD2; v_gene: TRBV10-1; j_gene: TRBJ2-1; abundance: .; len: 15; CDR3nt: TGCGCCAGCAGTGACTTTAGCGGGAGGGAGTATGAGCAGTTCTTC; CDR3aa: CASSDFSGREYEQFF
d_gene: .; v_gene: TRBV19; j_gene: TRBJ2-2; abundance: .; len: 15; CDR3nt: TGTGCCAGTAGTATAGATCGGGGGAACACCGGGGAGCTGTTTTTT; CDR3aa: CASSIDRGNTGELFF
d_gene: .; v_gene: TRBV11-2; j_gene: TRBJ2-3; abundance: .; len: 16; CDR3nt: TGTGCCAGCAGCATCAGGGGCCCTGATAGCACAGATACGCAGTATTTT; CDR3aa: CASSIRGPDSTDTQYF
d_gene: TRBD1; v_gene: TRBV5-1; j_gene: TRBJ1-2; abundance: .; len: 15; CDR3nt: TGCGCCAGCAGCTTAACAGGGGCAGCTAACTATGGCTACACCTTC; CDR3aa: CASSLTGAANYGYTF
d_gene: .; v_gene: TRBV6-5; j_gene: TRBJ1-4; abundance: .; len: 14; CDR3nt: TGTGCCAGCAACCCTCGGGGAGCTGGAGAAAAACTGTTTTTT; CDR3aa: CASNPRGAGEKLFF
d_gene: .; v_gene: TRBV27; j_gene: TRBJ2-1; abundance: .; len: 15; CDR3nt: TGTGCCAGCAGGACCGACAGATCCTCCTACAATGAGCAGTTCTTC; CDR3aa: CASRTDRSSYNEQFF
d_gene: .; v_gene: TRBV7-2; j_gene: TRBJ1-4; abundance: .; len: 14; CDR3nt: TGTGCCAGCAGCTTAGGAGGGAGGAATGAAAAACTGTTTTTT; CDR3aa: CASSLGGRNEKLFF
d_gene: TRBD1; v_gene: TRBV18; j_gene: TRBJ1-1; abundance: .; len: 13; CDR3nt: TGTGCCAGCTCACCAGGGACAGTGGTTGAGGCTTTCTTT; CDR3aa: CASSPGTVVEAFF
d_gene: .; v_gene: TRBV30; j_gene: TRBJ2-2; abundance: .; len: 13; CDR3nt: TGTGCCTGGAGTGTACGGGGGTACGGGGAGCTGTTTTTT; CDR3aa: CAWSVRGYGELFF
d_gene: TRBD1; v_gene: TRBV11-3; j_gene: TRBJ2-2; abundance: .; len: 15; CDR3nt: TGTGCCAGCAGCGGGACAGGGGAAGTTAACGGGGAGCTGTTTTTT; CDR3aa: CASSGTGEVNGELFF
d_gene: .; v_gene: TRBV19; j_gene: TRBJ1-5; abundance: .; len: 15; CDR3nt: TGTGCCAGTAGTATTCTCGGTGAAAGCAATCAGCCCCAGCATTTT; CDR3aa: CASSILGESNQPQHF
d_gene: .; v_gene: TRBV5-8; j_gene: TRBJ2-5; abundance: .; len: 12; CDR3nt: TGTGCCAGCAGCCCCGTTGTCGAGACCCAGTACTTC; CDR3aa: CASSPVVETQYF
d_gene: TRBD1; v_gene: TRBV6-1; j_gene: TRBJ1-5; abundance: few; len: 12; CDR3nt: TGTGCCAGCAGAGTGCAGGGGGAGCCCCAGCATTTT; CDR3aa: CASRVQGEPQHF
d_gene: .; v_gene: TRBV7-2; j_gene: TRBJ2-3; abundance: .; len: 15; CDR3nt: TGTGCCAGCAGCTCACAGACAGGCCTTCTTTATACGCAGTATTTT; CDR3aa: CASSSQTGLLYTQYF
d_gene: TRBD2; v_gene: TRBV7-9; j_gene: TRBJ2-2; abundance: .; len: 15; CDR3nt: TGTGCCAGTCGACTAGCGGGAGTAGGAACCGGGGAGCTGTTTTTT; CDR3aa: CASRLAGVGTGELFF
d_gene: .; v_gene: TRBV5-1; j_gene: TRBJ1-1; abundance: once; len: 13; CDR3nt: TGCGCCAGCAGCTTGGATCGGGGGACTGAAGCTTTCTTT; CDR3aa: CASSLDRGTEAFF
d_gene: .; v_gene: TRBV7-2; j_gene: TRBJ2-1; abundance: once; len: 16; CDR3nt: TGTGCCAGCAGCTGGAACGGGGTCAGGTCTGGTAATGAGCAGTTCTTC; CDR3aa: CASSWNGVRSGNEQFF
d_gene: TRBD2; v_gene: TRBV4-1; j_gene: TRBJ2-1; abundance: .; len: 17; CDR3nt: TGCGCCAGCAGAGGGGCGGGCGGGGGTAAGCGGGAAGATGAGCAGTTCTTC; CDR3aa: CASRGAGGGKREDEQFF
d_gene: TRBD2; v_gene: TRBV5-6; j_gene: TRBJ2-7; abundance: .; len: 17; CDR3nt: TGTGCCAGCAGCTTCAGGACTAGCGGGGGGCGACCCTACGAGCAGTACTTC; CDR3aa: CASSFRTSGGRPYEQYF
d_gene: .; v_gene: TRBV5-4; j_gene: TRBJ2-2; abundance: .; len: 13; CDR3nt: TGTGCCAGCTCACTTTGGGGGGCCGGGGAGCTGTTTTTT; CDR3aa: CASSLWGAGELFF
d_gene: TRBD1; v_gene: TRBV6-5; j_gene: TRBJ2-7; abundance: .; len: 15; CDR3nt: TGTGCCAGCAGTTACACGCCGGGACAGGGTGTCGAGCAGTACTTC; CDR3aa: CASSYTPGQGVEQYF
d_gene: TRBD2; v_gene: TRBV7-9; j_gene: TRBJ2-1; abundance: .; len: 15; CDR3nt: TGTGCCAGCAGGCAAAGCGGGGGGGCCGACGGTGAGCAGTTCTTC; CDR3aa: CASRQSGGADGEQFF
d_gene: TRBD1; v_gene: TRBV7-9; j_gene: TRBJ2-1; abundance: .; len: 14; CDR3nt: TGTGCCAGCAGCCTCGGACAGGGGGGGAATGAGCAGTTCTTC; CDR3aa: CASSLGQGGNEQFF
d_gene: .; v_gene: TRBV6-1; j_gene: TRBJ2-1; abundance: .; len: 15; CDR3nt: TGTGCCAGCAGTGATTGGGCAGGGGAATCCAATGAGCAGTTCTTC; CDR3aa: CASSDWAGESNEQFF
d_gene: .; v_gene: TRBV7-2; j_gene: TRBJ2-2; abundance: .; len: 13; CDR3nt: TGTGCCAGCAGCTTAGGGAGCGCCGGGGAGCTGTTTTTT; CDR3aa: CASSLGSAGELFF
d_gene: TRBD1; v_gene: TRBV5-1; j_gene: TRBJ1-1; abundance: .; len: 16; CDR3nt: TGCGCCAGCAGCCAGTCCGGGACAGGGTTGAACACTGAAGCTTTCTTT; CDR3aa: CASSQSGTGLNTEAFF
d_gene: .; v_gene: TRBV5-1; j_gene: TRBJ1-2; abundance: few; len: 15; CDR3nt: TGCGCCAGCAGCTTGGAGTCTCACGGGAACTATGGCTACACCTTC; CDR3aa: CASSLESHGNYGYTF
d_gene: TRBD2; v_gene: TRBV7-2; j_gene: TRBJ2-2; abundance: .; len: 16; CDR3nt: TGTGCCAGCAGCACGCGACTAGCGATGAACACCGGGGAGCTGTTTTTT; CDR3aa: CASSTRLAMNTGELFF
d_gene: TRBD1; v_gene: TRBV28; j_gene: TRBJ2-5; abundance: .; len: 14; CDR3nt: TGTGCCAGCAGTTCCGACAGGGGGCCGGAGACCCAGTACTTC; CDR3aa: CASSSDRGPETQYF
d_gene: .; v_gene: TRBV19; j_gene: TRBJ2-7; abundance: .; len: 14; CDR3nt: TGTGCCAGTAGTATAGGAGGGATTCCCTACGAGCAGTACTTC; CDR3aa: CASSIGGIPYEQYF
d_gene: TRBD2; v_gene: TRBV5-4; j_gene: TRBJ2-3; abundance: .; len: 16; CDR3nt: TGTGCCAGCAGCTCGGGACTAGCGGGGGGCACAGATACGCAGTATTTT; CDR3aa: CASSSGLAGGTDTQYF
d_gene: .; v_gene: TRBV6-6; j_gene: TRBJ2-3; abundance: few; len: 16; CDR3nt: TGTGCCAGCAGTTACCCCCCAGGGCGCCTGACAGATACGCAGTATTTT; CDR3aa: CASSYPPGRLTDTQYF
d_gene: TRBD2; v_gene: TRBV7-9; j_gene: TRBJ2-5; abundance: .; len: 18; CDR3nt: TGTGCCAGCAGCCCCTGGGGACCGGGACTAGCGGGAGATGCAACCCAGTACTTC; CDR3aa: CASSPWGPGLAGDATQYF
d_gene: TRBD1; v_gene: TRBV28; j_gene: TRBJ1-2; abundance: few; len: 14; CDR3nt: TGTGCCAGCAGTTTAATACAGGGGGCGAACGGCTACACCTTC; CDR3aa: CASSLIQGANGYTF
d_gene: TRBD1; v_gene: TRBV7-9; j_gene: TRBJ1-6; abundance: .; len: 16; CDR3nt: TGTGCCAGCAGCCCCGGGGGGGACAGGGATTTTTCACCCCTCCACTTT; CDR3aa: CASSPGGDRDFSPLHF
d_gene: .; v_gene: TRBV5-6; j_gene: TRBJ1-6; abundance: few; len: 16; CDR3nt: TGTGCCAGCAGCTCCGGGGAGGGCAGACCAAATTCACCCCTCCACTTT; CDR3aa: CASSSGEGRPNSPLHF
d_gene: .; v_gene: TRBV29-1; j_gene: TRBJ2-1; abundance: .; len: 14; CDR3nt: TGCAGCGTTGTACGTGCGGAGACGTACAATGAGCAGTTCTTC; CDR3aa: CSVVRAETYNEQFF
d_gene: TRBD1; v_gene: TRBV19; j_gene: TRBJ1-6; abundance: few; len: 15; CDR3nt: TGTGCCAGTAGTTTTGGACAGGGTGCCGGTTCACCCCTCCACTTT; CDR3aa: CASSFGQGAGSPLHF